The 19 T cell receptor beta chains below all came from one sample that was sequenced in a study of blood T cell repertoires in COVID-19. Measured with immunoSEQ multiplex PCR; TCRdb has only the in-frame clones, and not every one. The sample holds about 140,000 clones; about 83% are singletons and the top ten take about 3.7%. Sequencing used PBMCs or T cells enriched from blood (not recorded which). Source of these receptors: a woman aged 50 to 65 with acute COVID-19.

This chain uses TRBV15 with TRBJ2-7; tentatively, D is TRBD1 (5 bases). This CDR3 is built from 13 residues. The germline CDR1 and CDR2 sequences are LNHNV and YYDKDF (reference sequence). Trimming took 1 base from V and 7 from J, leaving 11 bases between them. The CDR3 spells CATSRVGVGEQYF. The DNA for the CDR3 is TGTGCCACCAGCAGAGTAGGGGTAGGAGAGCAGTACTTC.

This clone was seen a single time. The chain joins TRBV6-2 or TRBV6-3 to TRBJ2-5, with TRBD2 matching 7 bases. This CDR3 spans 16 amino acids. Trimming at V came to 4 bases and at J to 1 base, leaving 9 bases not matched to a gene. CDR1 is MNHEY, CDR2 SVGEGT, per germline. The CDR3 reads CASSLPGGTTQETQYF. The CDR3 bases are TGTGCCAGCAGTTTACCTGGAGGGACTACCCAAGAGACCCAGTACTTC.

The chain has TRBV4-1 and TRBJ1-2, with D tentatively TRBD1 (6 bases). This CDR3 spans 17 amino acids. V was trimmed by 4 bases and J by 0 bases, leaving 18 bases between them. Per germline, CDR1 MGHRA and CDR2 YSYEKL. CDR3 amino acids: CASSPPDGRTANYGYTF. Here the CDR3 DNA reads TGCGCCAGCAGCCCGCCAGACGGACGGACAGCTAACTATGGCTACACCTTC.

The chain recombines TRBV19 with TRBJ2-2; a possible D gene is TRBD2 (7 bases). Germline V gene lookup returns CDR1 LNHDA and CDR2 SQIVND (reference sequence). V was trimmed by 6 bases and J by 1 base, leaving 21 bases between them. This CDR3 has 18 amino acids. CDR3 nucleotides: TGTGCCAGTAGCCCCAAAGGGGGGGCGTCAGGGAACACCGGGGAGCTGTTTTTT. It encodes CASSPKGGASGNTGELFF.

The chain recombines TRBV7-2 with TRBJ2-7, with TRBD1 matching over 9 bases. The CDR3 runs 15 residues. The ends lost 2 bases at V and 2 bases at J; junction bases unmatched: 4. Germline values: CDR1 SGHTA, CDR2 FQGNSA. CDR3 DNA sequence: TGTGCCAGCAGCTTATTTGGGACAGGGACCTACGAGCAGTACTTC. It translates to CASSLFGTGTYEQYF.

This clone was seen a few times. The V call is TRBV24-1, the J call TRBJ2-1, with 12 bases identical to TRBD1. V shed 4 bases and J 7 bases; nucleotides not matched to a gene: 22. From germline, CDR1 is KGHDR and CDR2 SFDVKD. CDR3 size: 21 residues. The CDR3 reads CATSDYYRSPRDRGPRNEQFF. In nucleotides, the CDR3 is TGTGCCACCAGTGACTACTATCGAAGCCCTAGGGACAGGGGGCCGAGGAATGAGCAGTTCTTC.

This rearrangement joins TRBV7-9 to TRBJ2-1, with D perhaps matching TRBD2 (6 bases). The CDR3 spans 15 residues. Between the trimmed V and J ends, which lost 4 bases and 5 bases, there was a span of 15 bases. Germline lookup yields CDR1 SEHNR and CDR2 FQNEAQ (reference sequence). CDR3 amino acids: CASSSYGTVNNEQFF. Here the CDR3 DNA reads TGTGCCAGCAGCTCGTATGGGACTGTCAACAATGAGCAGTTCTTC.

The chain employs TRBV5-1 and TRBJ2-1; TRBD2 agrees at 13 bases. Germline assignment: CDR1 SGHRS and CDR2 YFSETQ. The CDR3 length is 16 residues. J was trimmed by 12 bases and V by 0 bases; bases with no gene match: 9. The CDR3 loop is CASSLAPGTSGVGQFF. In nucleotides, the CDR3 is TGCGCCAGCAGCTTGGCGCCTGGGACTAGCGGGGTCGGGCAGTTCTTC.

The chain employs TRBV6-5 and TRBJ1-1, with D uncertain. The V gene's germline CDR1 is MNHEY and CDR2 SVGAGI. The V end was cut by 8 bases, the J end by 3 bases, with 10 bases between. This CDR3 has 12 amino acids. The CDR3 reads CASAQVHTEAFF. The CDR3 DNA follows: TGTGCCAGCGCCCAGGTTCACACTGAAGCTTTCTTT.

The genes are TRBV7-2 and TRBJ2-2, with D possibly being TRBD2 (6 bases). The ends were cut back, 2 bases at V and 2 bases at J, with 12 bases in the middle. CDR1 is SGHTA and CDR2 is FQGNSA in the germline V gene. This CDR3 comprises 16 residues. Written as DNA, the CDR3 is TGTGCCAGCAGCTTACACCAACTAGCTAACACCGGGGAGCTGTTTTTT. This encodes CASSLHQLANTGELFF.

This clone showed up just once. The genes are TRBV9 and TRBJ2-7; 8 bases agree with TRBD1. Germline V gene sequence: CDR1 SGDLS, CDR2 YYNGEE. CDR3 length: 14 amino acids. V dropped 4 bases and J dropped 6; count of bases not matched to a gene: 9. The CDR3 coding sequence is TGTGCCAGCAGCCCGGGGACAGGCCCCAGCGAGCAGTACTTC. Its protein product is CASSPGTGPSEQYF.

The chain combines TRBV29-1 with TRBJ1-1; TRBD1 matches 7 bases. The CDR3 covers 12 residues. Germline trimming cut 4 bases from V and 1 base from J; bases unmatched to any gene: 0. The germline CDR1 and CDR2 sequences are SQVTM and ANQGSEA. The CDR3 nucleotides read TGCAGCGTTGGGACAGGGAACACTGAAGCTTTCTTT. Amino acid sequence: CSVGTGNTEAFF.

The chain couples TRBV27 to TRBJ1-2; D might be TRBD1 (5 bases). Germline V gene data show CDR1 as MNHEY and CDR2 as SMNVEV (reference sequence). Trimming stripped 1 base from V and 4 bases from J, with 13 bases between. The CDR3 covers 15 residues. Here the CDR3 DNA reads TGTGCCAGCAGTTTATTCATCGGGGGGGGCTATGGCTACACCTTC. It codes for CASSLFIGGGYGYTF.

The chain couples TRBV27 to TRBJ2-2; maybe TRBD2 (6 bases). This CDR3 comprises 16 residues. CDR1 MNHEY and CDR2 SMNVEV come from the germline V gene (reference sequence). V lost 5 bases to trimming and J lost 5 bases, with 18 bases between them. As DNA, the CDR3 is TGTGCCAGCAGTGCTTACTCGGGACTTATAACCGGGGAGCTGTTTTTT. Protein sequence: CASSAYSGLITGELFF.

J is TRBJ2-3 and V is TRBV29-1; 8 positions agree with TRBD1. J was trimmed by 0 bases and V by 6 bases; bases with no gene match: 5. This CDR3 region has 14 residues. Per germline, CDR1 SQVTM and CDR2 ANQGSEA. The CDR3 protein is CSVWTGTSTDTQYF. In DNA form, the CDR3 reads TGCAGCGTCTGGACAGGGACTAGCACAGATACGCAGTATTTT.

The chain employs TRBV18 and TRBJ2-7; D uncertain. There are 13 residues in the CDR3. Deletions cut 3 bases from V and 2 bases from J, with 8 bases between. From germline, CDR1 is KGHSH and CDR2 LQKENI. The CDR3 region is CASSPSTAYEQYF. CDR3 DNA sequence: TGTGCCAGCTCACCTTCTACCGCCTACGAGCAGTACTTC.

V is TRBV2 and J is TRBJ1-5; 7 bases align to TRBD1. The CDR3 totals 15 residues. V dropped 2 bases and J dropped 6; count of bases not matched to a gene: 7. Germline CDR1 is SNHLY and CDR2 is FYNNEI. CDR3 sequence reads: CASSERTGSRQPQHF. CDR3 in DNA: TGTGCCAGCAGTGAAAGGACAGGATCGCGTCAGCCCCAGCATTTT.

This clone was detected only once. The chain employs TRBV6-1 and TRBJ2-7, with TRBD2 identical over 7 bases. Germline trimming cut 2 bases from V and 3 bases from J; bases unmatched to any gene: 4. Germline values: CDR1 MNHNS, CDR2 SASEGT. CDR3 length: 14 residues. The CDR3 region is CASSELGGGYEQYF. The DNA of the CDR3 is TGTGCCAGCAGTGAACTCGGCGGGGGCTACGAGCAGTACTTC.

V gene TRBV7-2 combines with J gene TRBJ2-7; 11 positions match TRBD2. The CDR3 consists of 17 residues. Trimming at V came to 0 bases and at J to 3 bases, leaving 7 bases not matched to a gene. Germline lookup yields CDR1 SGHTA and CDR2 FQGNSA. The CDR3 protein is CASSLATSGTIYYEQYF. The CDR3 DNA follows: TGTGCCAGCAGCTTAGCGACTAGCGGGACCATTTACTACGAGCAGTACTTC.